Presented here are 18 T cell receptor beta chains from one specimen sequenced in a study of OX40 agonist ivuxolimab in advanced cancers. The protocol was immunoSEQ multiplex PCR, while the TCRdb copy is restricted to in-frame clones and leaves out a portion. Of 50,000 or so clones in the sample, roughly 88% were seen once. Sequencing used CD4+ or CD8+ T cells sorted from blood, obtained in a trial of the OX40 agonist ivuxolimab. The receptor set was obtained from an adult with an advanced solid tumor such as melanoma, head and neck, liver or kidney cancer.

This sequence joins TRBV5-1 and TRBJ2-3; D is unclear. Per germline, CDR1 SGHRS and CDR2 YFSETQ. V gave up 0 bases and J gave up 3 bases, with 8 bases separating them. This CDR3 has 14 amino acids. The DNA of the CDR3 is TGCGCCAGCAGCTTGGAGACGGCTACAGATACGCAGTATTTT. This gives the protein CASSLETATDTQYF.

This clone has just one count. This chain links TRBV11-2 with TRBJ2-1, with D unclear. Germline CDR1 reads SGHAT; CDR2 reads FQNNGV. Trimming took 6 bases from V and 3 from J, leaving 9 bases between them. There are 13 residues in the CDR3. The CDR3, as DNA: TGTGCCAGCAGGGGCTACCGCTACAATGAGCAGTTCTTC. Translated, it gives CASRGYRYNEQFF. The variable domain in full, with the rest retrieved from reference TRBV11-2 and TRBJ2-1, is EAGVAQSPRYKIIEKRQSVAFWCNPISGHATLYWYQQILGQGPKLLIQFQNNGVVDDSQLPKDRFSAERLKGVDSTLKIQPAKLEDSAVYLCASRGYRYNEQFFGPGTRLTVL.

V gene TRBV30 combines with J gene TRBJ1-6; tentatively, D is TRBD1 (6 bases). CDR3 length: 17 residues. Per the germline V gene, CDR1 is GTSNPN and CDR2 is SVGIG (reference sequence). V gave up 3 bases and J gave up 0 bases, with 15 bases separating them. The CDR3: CAWRGGPGSSYNSPLHF. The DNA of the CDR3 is TGTGCCTGGAGGGGGGGGCCTGGTTCCTCCTATAATTCACCCCTCCACTTT.

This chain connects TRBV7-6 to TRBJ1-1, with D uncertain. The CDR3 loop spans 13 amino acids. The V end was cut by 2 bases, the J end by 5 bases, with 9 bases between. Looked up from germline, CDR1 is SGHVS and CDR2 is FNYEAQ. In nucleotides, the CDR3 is TGTGCCAGCAGCTTATCCACCCATACTGAAGCTTTCTTT. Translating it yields CASSLSTHTEAFF.

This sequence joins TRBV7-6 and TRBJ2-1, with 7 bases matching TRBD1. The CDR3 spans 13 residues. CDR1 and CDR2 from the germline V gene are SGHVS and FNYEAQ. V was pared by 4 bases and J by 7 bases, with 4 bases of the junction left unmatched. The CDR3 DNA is TGTGCCAGCAGCTCCCGGGACAGAAATGAGCAGTTCTTC. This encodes CASSSRDRNEQFF.

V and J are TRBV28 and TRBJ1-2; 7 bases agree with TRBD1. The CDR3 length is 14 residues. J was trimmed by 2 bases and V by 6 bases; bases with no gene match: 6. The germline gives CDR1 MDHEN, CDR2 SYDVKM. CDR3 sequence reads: CASRGGDRNYGYTF. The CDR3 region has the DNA TGTGCCAGCAGGGGGGGGGACAGAAACTATGGCTACACCTTC.

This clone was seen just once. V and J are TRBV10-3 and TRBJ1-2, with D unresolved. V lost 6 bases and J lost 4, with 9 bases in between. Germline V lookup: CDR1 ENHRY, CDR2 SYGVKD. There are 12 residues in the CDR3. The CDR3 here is CAISEATYGYTF. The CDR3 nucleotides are TGTGCCATCAGCGAGGCTACCTATGGCTACACCTTC.

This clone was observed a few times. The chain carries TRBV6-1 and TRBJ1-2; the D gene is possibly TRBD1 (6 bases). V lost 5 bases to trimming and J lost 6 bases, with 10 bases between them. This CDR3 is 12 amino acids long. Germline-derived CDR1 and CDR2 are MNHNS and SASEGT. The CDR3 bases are TGTGCCAGCAGTCCACAGGGTCATGGCTACACCTTC. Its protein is CASSPQGHGYTF.

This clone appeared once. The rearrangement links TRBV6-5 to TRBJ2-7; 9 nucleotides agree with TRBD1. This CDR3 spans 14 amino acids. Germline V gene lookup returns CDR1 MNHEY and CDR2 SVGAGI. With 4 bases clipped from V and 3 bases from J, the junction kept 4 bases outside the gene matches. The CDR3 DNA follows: TGTGCCAGCAGTTCGGGACAGGGTCGCTACGAGCAGTACTTC. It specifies CASSSGQGRYEQYF.

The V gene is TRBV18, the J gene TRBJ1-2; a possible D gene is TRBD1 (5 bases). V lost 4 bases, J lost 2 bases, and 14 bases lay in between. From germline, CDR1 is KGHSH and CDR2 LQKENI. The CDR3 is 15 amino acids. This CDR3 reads CASSLQAGSNYGYTF. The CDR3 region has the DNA TGTGCCAGCTCACTCCAAGCAGGGTCAAACTATGGCTACACCTTC.

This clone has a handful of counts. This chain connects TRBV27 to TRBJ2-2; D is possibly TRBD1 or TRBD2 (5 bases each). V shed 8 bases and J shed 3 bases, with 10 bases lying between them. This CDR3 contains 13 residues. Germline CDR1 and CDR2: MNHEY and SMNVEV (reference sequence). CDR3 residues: CASRRGDTGELFF. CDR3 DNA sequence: TGTGCCAGCCGTAGAGGGGACACCGGGGAGCTGTTTTTT.

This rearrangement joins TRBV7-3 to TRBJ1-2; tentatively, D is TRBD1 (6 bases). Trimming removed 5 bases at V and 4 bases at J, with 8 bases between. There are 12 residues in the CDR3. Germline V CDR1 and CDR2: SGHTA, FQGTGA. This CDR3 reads CASSEQGYGYTF. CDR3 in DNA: TGTGCCAGCAGCGAACAGGGCTATGGCTACACCTTC.

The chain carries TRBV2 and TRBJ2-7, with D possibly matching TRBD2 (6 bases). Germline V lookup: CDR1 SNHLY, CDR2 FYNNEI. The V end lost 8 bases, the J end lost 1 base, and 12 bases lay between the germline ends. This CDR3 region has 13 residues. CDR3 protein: CASGGVFSYEQYF. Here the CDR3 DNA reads TGTGCCAGCGGCGGGGTATTTTCCTACGAGCAGTACTTC.

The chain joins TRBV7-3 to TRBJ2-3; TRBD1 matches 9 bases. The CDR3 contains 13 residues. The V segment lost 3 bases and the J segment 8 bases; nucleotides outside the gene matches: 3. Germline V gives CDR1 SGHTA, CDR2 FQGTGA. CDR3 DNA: TGTGCCAGCAGCTTCCCGGGACAGGGTACGCAGTATTTT. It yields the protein CASSFPGQGTQYF.

In DNA, the CDR3 is TGTGCCAGCAGCTGGTCGGGACTAGCGGGGGGGTCAGGGCAGTACTTC. Translating it yields CASSWSGLAGGSGQYF. The J gene is TRBJ2-7, the V gene TRBV28; TRBD2 aligns across 16 bases. Germline CDR1 and CDR2: MDHEN and SYDVKM. V was clipped by 6 bases and J by 9 bases; unmatched bases: 11. The CDR3 runs 16 residues.

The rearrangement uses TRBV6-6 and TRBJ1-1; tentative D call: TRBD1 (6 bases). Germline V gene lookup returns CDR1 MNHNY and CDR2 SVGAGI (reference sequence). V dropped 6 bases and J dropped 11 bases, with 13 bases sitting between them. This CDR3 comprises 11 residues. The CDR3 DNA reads TGTGCCAGCAGAGAACAGGGAGGTGCTTTCTTT. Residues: CASREQGGAFF.

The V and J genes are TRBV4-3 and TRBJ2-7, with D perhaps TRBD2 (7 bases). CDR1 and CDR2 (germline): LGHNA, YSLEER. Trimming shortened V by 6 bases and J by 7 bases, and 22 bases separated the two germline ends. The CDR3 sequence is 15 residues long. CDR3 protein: CASSKQGGRNEEQYF. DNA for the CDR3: TGCGCCAGCAGTAAACAGGGAGGGAGGAATGAGGAGCAGTACTTC.

The chain's CDR3 is CASSLYRGQSYEQFF. CDR3 nucleotides: TGTGCCAGCAGCTTATACAGGGGGCAAAGCTATGAGCAGTTCTTC. The chain is built from TRBV7-2 and TRBJ2-1; TRBD1 aligns across 9 bases. Germline assignment: CDR1 SGHTA and CDR2 FQGNSA. Unmatched junction bases numbered 7, after V lost 2 bases and J lost 8 bases. The CDR3 sequence is 15 residues long.